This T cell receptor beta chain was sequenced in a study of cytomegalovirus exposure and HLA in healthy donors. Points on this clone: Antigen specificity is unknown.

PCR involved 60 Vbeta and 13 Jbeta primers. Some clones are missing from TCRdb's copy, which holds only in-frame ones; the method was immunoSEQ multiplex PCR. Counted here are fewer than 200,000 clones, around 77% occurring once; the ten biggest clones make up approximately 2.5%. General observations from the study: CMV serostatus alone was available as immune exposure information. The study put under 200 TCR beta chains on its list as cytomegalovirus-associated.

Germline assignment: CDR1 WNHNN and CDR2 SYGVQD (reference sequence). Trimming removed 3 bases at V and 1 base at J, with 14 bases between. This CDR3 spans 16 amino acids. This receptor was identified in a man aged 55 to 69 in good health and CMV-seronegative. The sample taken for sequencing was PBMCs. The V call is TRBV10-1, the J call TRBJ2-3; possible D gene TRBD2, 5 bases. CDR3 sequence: CASSDSNGMGTDTQYF. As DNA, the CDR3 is TGCGCCAGCAGTGATTCAAACGGGATGGGCACAGATACGCAGTATTTT.